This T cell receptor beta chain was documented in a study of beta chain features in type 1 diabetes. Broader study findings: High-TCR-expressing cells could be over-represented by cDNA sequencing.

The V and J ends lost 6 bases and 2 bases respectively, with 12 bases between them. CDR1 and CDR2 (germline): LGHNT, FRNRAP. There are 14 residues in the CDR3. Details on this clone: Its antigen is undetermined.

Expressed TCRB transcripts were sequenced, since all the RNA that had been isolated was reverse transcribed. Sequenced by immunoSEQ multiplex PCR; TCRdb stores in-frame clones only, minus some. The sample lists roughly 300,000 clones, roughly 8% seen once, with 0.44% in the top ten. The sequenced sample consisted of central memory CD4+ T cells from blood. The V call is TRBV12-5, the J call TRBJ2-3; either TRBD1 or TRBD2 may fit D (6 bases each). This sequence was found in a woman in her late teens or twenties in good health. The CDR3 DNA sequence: TGTGCTAGTGGCCTGGGGGGCGACACAGATACGCAGTATTTT. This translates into CASGLGGDTDTQYF.